Shown below are 16 T cell receptor beta chains from a single sample sequenced in a study of cytomegalovirus exposure and HLA in healthy donors. Method: immunoSEQ multiplex PCR; TCRdb's copy keeps in-frame clones and lacks some. Altogether about 150,000 clones are present, about 95% being singletons, with the ten largest covering 1.8%. Sequenced sample: PBMCs. The receptors originated from a man younger than 30 in good health and CMV-seropositive.

The chain employs TRBV10-1 and TRBJ2-7, with TRBD2 matching 15 bases. In germline, CDR1 is WNHNN, CDR2 SYGVQD (reference sequence). Trimming cost V 6 bases and J 0 bases; bases outside gene matches: 3. This CDR3 is built from 16 residues. CDR3 bases: TGCGCCAGCAGGGGGACTAGCGGGAGGAGCTCCTACGAGCAGTACTTC. Protein sequence: CASRGTSGRSSYEQYF.

This chain links TRBV7-9 with TRBJ1-3; D unresolved. Germline V gene data show CDR1 as SEHNR and CDR2 as FQNEAQ (reference sequence). V lost 4 bases and J 9 bases, leaving 10 bases between the germline ends. This CDR3 contains 12 residues. CDR3 region: CASSSWEATIYF. The CDR3 coding sequence is TGTGCCAGCAGCTCGTGGGAGGCCACCATATATTTT. The variable domain in full, completed from reference TRBV7-9 and TRBJ1-3, reads DTGVSQNPRHKITKRGQNVTFRCDPISEHNRLYWYRQTLGQGPEFLTYFQNEAQLEKSRLLSDRFSAERPKGSFSTLEIQRTEQGDSAMYLCASSSWEATIYFGEGSWLTVV.

The rearrangement joins TRBV27 to TRBJ2-1; perhaps TRBD2 as D (5 bases). V was shortened by 9 bases and J by 6 bases, with 18 bases between the two germline ends. Germline V gene sequence: CDR1 MNHEY, CDR2 SMNVEV (reference sequence). The CDR3 covers 14 residues. CDR3 in amino acids: CASTKREPSNEQFF. Written as DNA, the CDR3 is TGTGCCAGTACTAAGAGGGAACCGTCCAATGAGCAGTTCTTC.

The CDR3 coding sequence is TGTGCCAGCAGTAGCCGGGACAGAGACTACGAGCAGTACTTC. This encodes CASSSRDRDYEQYF. V gene TRBV28 combines with J gene TRBJ2-7; 7 bases match TRBD1. J gave up 3 bases and V 5 bases, and 7 bases lay outside the gene matches. This CDR3 has 14 residues. Germline values: CDR1 MDHEN, CDR2 SYDVKM.

The V call is TRBV5-3, the J call TRBJ2-7; no clear D gene. TRBV5-3 has ORF status, its function being uncertain. This CDR3 contains 14 residues. V lost 0 bases, J lost 0 bases, and 7 bases lay in between. The CDR3 protein is CARSLGQVSYEQYF. In DNA form, the CDR3 reads TGTGCCAGAAGCTTGGGGCAGGTCTCCTACGAGCAGTACTTC.

The chain joins TRBV21-1 to TRBJ1-5. TRBV21-1 has pseudogene status. The CDR3 sequence is 17 residues long. In nucleotides, the CDR3 is TGTGCCAGCAGCAAGATGGGGACTCAAAATGGGAGTCAGCCCCAGCATTTT. Translated, it gives CASSKMGTQNGSQPQHF.

This chain connects TRBV2 to TRBJ2-1; 12 nucleotides agree with TRBD2. The V and J ends lost 2 bases and 9 bases, in that order; junction bases with no gene match: 11. There are 17 residues in the CDR3. Germline CDR1 is SNHLY and CDR2 is FYNNEI. CDR3 in amino acids: CASSEQLGLAGLVEQFF. The CDR3 bases are TGTGCCAGCAGTGAACAATTGGGACTAGCGGGCCTGGTTGAGCAGTTCTTC.

This CDR3 is CASTLAGGYTGELFF. The CDR3 region has the DNA TGTGCCAGCACCCTAGCGGGAGGGTACACCGGGGAGCTGTTTTTT. The rearrangement links TRBV5-6 to TRBJ2-2; TRBD2 aligns across 12 bases. V gave up 6 bases and J gave up 3 bases; unmatched junction bases: 3. The CDR3 contains 15 residues. Per the germline V gene, CDR1 is SGHDT and CDR2 is YYEEEE. The variable domain in full, completed from reference TRBV5-6 and TRBJ2-2, reads DAGVTQSPTHLIKTRGQQVTLRCSPKSGHDTVSWYQQALGQGPQFIFQYYEEEERQRGNFPDRFSGHQFPNYSSELNVNALLLGDSALYLCASTLAGGYTGELFFGEGSRLTVL.

This chain connects TRBV28 to TRBJ1-2; D is possibly TRBD1 (5 bases). V was pared by 8 bases and J by 3 bases, with 16 bases between. This CDR3 is 14 amino acids long. The germline V gene has CDR1 MDHEN and CDR2 SYDVKM. The CDR3 DNA reads TGTGCCAGCGGAATTAGGGGTCCGGACTATGGCTACACCTTC. The encoded protein is CASGIRGPDYGYTF.

The gene calls are TRBV18 and TRBJ2-7; TRBD1 matches at 8 bases. This CDR3 is 15 amino acids long. Germline-derived CDR1 and CDR2 are KGHSH and LQKENI. Trimming took 3 bases from V and 3 from J; bases not matched to a gene: 7. The CDR3 DNA reads TGTGCCAGCTCACCGCCGGGACAGGAAATCTACGAGCAGTACTTC. Its translation is CASSPPGQEIYEQYF.

The CDR3 DNA is TGCGCCAGCAGCCGGCCCCGGGTTAGCCCGGATACGCAGTATTTT. Residues: CASSRPRVSPDTQYF. The chain combines TRBV5-1 with TRBJ2-3; D is unresolved. V was trimmed by 4 bases and J by 6 bases, leaving 18 bases between them. The CDR3 consists of 15 residues. CDR1 is SGHRS, CDR2 YFSETQ, per germline.

The CDR3 protein is CASSLRASGQRQETQYF. In DNA form, the CDR3 reads TGCGCCAGCAGCCTTCGGGCCTCGGGACAGCGACAAGAGACCCAGTACTTC. The chain is built from TRBV4-1 and TRBJ2-5; TRBD1 aligns across 7 bases. The CDR3 spans 17 residues. Germline lookup yields CDR1 MGHRA and CDR2 YSYEKL. With V trimmed by 4 bases and J by 2 bases, 13 bases remained unmatched.

This chain connects TRBV21-1 to TRBJ1-5. TRBV21-1 is deemed a pseudogene. This CDR3 contains 15 residues. The CDR3 coding sequence is TGTGCCAGCAGCAAAAGGAAGGGCACTAGACAGCCCCAGCATTTT. Translating it yields CASSKRKGTRQPQHF.

The J gene is TRBJ2-7, the V gene TRBV27; 7 bases are shared with TRBD1. Looked up from germline, CDR1 is MNHEY and CDR2 is SMNVEV (reference sequence). The CDR3 consists of 14 residues. V trimming: 4 bases; J trimming: 0 bases; junction bases outside the gene matches: 3. The CDR3, as DNA: TGTGCCAGCAGTTCCGGGACAGTCTCCTACGAGCAGTACTTC. Protein product: CASSSGTVSYEQYF.

This chain joins TRBV30 and TRBJ2-3; 12 positions agree with TRBD2. Germline CDR1 reads GTSNPN; CDR2 reads SVGIG (reference sequence). Unmatched junction bases numbered 4, after V lost 7 bases and J lost 5 bases. The length of the CDR3 is 13 residues. The CDR3 DNA is TGTGCCTTTAGGGGACTAGCGGGAGATACGCAGTATTTT. This gives the protein CAFRGLAGDTQYF.

The rearrangement joins TRBV20-1 to TRBJ2-5; D is possibly TRBD1 (5 bases). The CDR3 totals 11 residues. Germline-derived CDR1 and CDR2 are DFQATT and SNEGSKA (reference sequence). V gave up 7 bases and J gave up 2 bases, with 8 bases separating them. The CDR3 nucleotides are TGCAGTGGACAGATACAAGAGACCCAGTACTTC. Translating it yields CSGQIQETQYF.